Described below is a single T cell receptor beta chain sequence and its context. Germline CDR1 MNHNS, CDR2 SASEGT. The ends lost 3 bases at V and 6 bases at J; junction bases unmatched: 5. There are 15 residues in the CDR3. How the authors handled the data: It was from reference gene primer amplification that nucleated cell counts were estimated. Assay: immunoSEQ multiplex PCR; the TCRdb copy retains only in-frame clones and omits some. That table furnishes V, J and clone size, whereas the DNA furnished D and trimming. The repertoire holds 75,000 to 100,000 clones, with about 85% as singletons. These data are taken from a study of blood T cell repertoires in COVID-19.

This sequence originates from a man aged 70-80 years with acute or convalescent COVID-19. The V call is TRBV6-1, the J call TRBJ1-4; 9 bases line up with TRBD1. The sequencing sample was made of peripheral blood. This chain's CDR3 is CASSEPGQGHEKLFF. For the CDR3, the DNA is TGTGCCAGCAGTGAGCCGGGACAGGGCCATGAAAAACTGTTTTTT.